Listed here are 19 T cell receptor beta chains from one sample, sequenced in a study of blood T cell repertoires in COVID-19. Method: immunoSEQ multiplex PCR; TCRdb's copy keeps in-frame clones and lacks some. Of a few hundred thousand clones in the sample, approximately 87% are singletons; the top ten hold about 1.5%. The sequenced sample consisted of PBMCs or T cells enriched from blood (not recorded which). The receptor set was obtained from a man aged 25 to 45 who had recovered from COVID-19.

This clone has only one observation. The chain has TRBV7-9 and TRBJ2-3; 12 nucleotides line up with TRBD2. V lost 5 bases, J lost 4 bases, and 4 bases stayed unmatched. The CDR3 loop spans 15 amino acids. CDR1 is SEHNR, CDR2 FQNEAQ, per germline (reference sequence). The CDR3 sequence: CASSPSGGASDTQYF. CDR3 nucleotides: TGTGCCAGCAGCCCTAGCGGGGGGGCCTCAGATACGCAGTATTTT.

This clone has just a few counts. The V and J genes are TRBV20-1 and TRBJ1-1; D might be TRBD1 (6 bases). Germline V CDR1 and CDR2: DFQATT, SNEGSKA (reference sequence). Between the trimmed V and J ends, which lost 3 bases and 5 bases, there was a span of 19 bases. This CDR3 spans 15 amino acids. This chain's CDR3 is CSASWARGAGTEAFF. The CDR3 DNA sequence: TGCAGTGCTAGTTGGGCCAGGGGCGCCGGGACTGAAGCTTTCTTT.

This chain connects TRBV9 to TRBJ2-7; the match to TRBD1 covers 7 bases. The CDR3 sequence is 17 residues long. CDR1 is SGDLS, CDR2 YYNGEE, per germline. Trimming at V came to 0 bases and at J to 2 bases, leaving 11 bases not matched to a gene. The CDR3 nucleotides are TGTGCCAGCAGCGTAGCGCCAACTCGGGACAGCGCCTACGAGCAGTACTTC. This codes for CASSVAPTRDSAYEQYF.

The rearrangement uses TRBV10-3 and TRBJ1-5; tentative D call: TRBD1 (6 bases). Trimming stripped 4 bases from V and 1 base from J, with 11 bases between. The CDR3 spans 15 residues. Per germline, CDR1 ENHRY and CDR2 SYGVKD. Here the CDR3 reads CAISASGQSNQPQHF. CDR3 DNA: TGTGCCATCAGTGCCTCGGGACAAAGCAATCAGCCCCAGCATTTT.

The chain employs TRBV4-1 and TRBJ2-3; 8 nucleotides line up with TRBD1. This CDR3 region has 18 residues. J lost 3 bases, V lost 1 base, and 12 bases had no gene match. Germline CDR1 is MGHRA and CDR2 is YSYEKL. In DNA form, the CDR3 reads TGCGCCAGCAGCCAAGCCGTATCCGGACAGGGCGAAACAGATACGCAGTATTTT. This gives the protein CASSQAVSGQGETDTQYF.

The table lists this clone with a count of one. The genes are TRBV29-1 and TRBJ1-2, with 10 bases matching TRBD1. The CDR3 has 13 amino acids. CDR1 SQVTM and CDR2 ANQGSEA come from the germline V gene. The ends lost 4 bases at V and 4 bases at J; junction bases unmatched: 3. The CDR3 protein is CSVGTGGPYGYTF. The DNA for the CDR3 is TGCAGCGTTGGGACAGGGGGGCCCTATGGCTACACCTTC. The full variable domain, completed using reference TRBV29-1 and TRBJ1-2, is SAVISQKPSRDICQRGTSLTIQCQVDSQVTMMFWYRQQPGQSLTLIATANQGSEATYESGFVIDKFPISRPNLTFSTLTVSNMSPEDSSIYLCSVGTGGPYGYTFGSGTRLTVV.

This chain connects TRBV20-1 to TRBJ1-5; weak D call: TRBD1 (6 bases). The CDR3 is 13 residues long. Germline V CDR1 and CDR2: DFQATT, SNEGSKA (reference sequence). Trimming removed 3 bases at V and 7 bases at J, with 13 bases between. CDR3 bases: TGCAGTGCTAGTACAGGGCCGGGGCAGCCCCAGCATTTT. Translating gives CSASTGPGQPQHF.

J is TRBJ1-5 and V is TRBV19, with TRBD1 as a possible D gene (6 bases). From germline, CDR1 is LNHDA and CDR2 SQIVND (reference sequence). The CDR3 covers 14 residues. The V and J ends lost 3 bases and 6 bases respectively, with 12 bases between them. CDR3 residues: CASSIEGGPQPQHF. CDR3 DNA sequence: TGTGCCAGTAGTATTGAGGGGGGGCCTCAGCCCCAGCATTTT. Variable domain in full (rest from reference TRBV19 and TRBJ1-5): DGGITQSPKYLFRKEGQNVTLSCEQNLNHDAMYWYRQDPGQGLRLIYYSQIVNDFQKGDIAEGYSVSREKKESFPLTVTSAQKNPTAFYLCASSIEGGPQPQHFGDGTRLSIL.

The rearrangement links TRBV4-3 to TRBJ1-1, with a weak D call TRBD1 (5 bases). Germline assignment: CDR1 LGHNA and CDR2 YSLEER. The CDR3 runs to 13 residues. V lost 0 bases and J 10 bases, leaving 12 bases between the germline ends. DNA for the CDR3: TGCGCCAGCAGCCAAGATTGGGGACTTGGAGCTTTCTTT. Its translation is CASSQDWGLGAFF.

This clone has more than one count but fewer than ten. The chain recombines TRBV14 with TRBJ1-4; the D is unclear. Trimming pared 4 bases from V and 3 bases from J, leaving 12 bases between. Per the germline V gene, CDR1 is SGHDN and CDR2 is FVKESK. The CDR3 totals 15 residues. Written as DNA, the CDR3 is TGTGCCAGCAGCCGCCTGGGGAGAGCTAATGAAAAACTGTTTTTT. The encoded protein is CASSRLGRANEKLFF.

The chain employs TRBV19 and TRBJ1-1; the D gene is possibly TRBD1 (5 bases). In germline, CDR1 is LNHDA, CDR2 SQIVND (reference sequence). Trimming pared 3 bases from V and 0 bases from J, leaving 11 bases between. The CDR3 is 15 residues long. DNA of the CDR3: TGTGCCAGTAGTATCCTTCCGGACATGAACACTGAAGCTTTCTTT. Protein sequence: CASSILPDMNTEAFF.

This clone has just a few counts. CDR3 in DNA: TGTGCCAGCTCACCAGGACAGGCTGACACCATATATTTT. As protein: CASSPGQADTIYF. The chain uses TRBV18 and TRBJ1-3; 7 bases are shared with TRBD1. The CDR3 extends over 13 amino acids. V shed 2 bases, J shed 8 bases, and the junction held 3 bases outside the gene matches. Germline loops: CDR1 KGHSH, CDR2 LQKENI. The full variable domain, with the rest looked up from reference TRBV18 and TRBJ1-3, is NAGVMQNPRHLVRRRGQEARLRCSPMKGHSHVYWYRQLPEEGLKFMVYLQKENIIDESGMPKERFSAEFPKEGPSILRIQQVVRGDSAAYFCASSPGQADTIYFGEGSWLTVV.

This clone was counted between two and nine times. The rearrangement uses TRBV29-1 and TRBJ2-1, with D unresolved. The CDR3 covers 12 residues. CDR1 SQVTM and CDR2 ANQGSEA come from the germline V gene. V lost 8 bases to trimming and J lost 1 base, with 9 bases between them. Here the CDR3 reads CSSGQSYNEQFF. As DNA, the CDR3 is TGCAGCTCGGGCCAGTCCTACAATGAGCAGTTCTTC.

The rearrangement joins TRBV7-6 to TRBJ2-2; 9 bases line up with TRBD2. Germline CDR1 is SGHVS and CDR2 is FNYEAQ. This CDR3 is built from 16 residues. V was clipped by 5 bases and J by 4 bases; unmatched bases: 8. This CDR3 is CASSQAGGSGTGELFF. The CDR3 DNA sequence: TGTGCCAGCAGCCAAGCGGGGGGATCGGGCACCGGGGAGCTGTTTTTT.

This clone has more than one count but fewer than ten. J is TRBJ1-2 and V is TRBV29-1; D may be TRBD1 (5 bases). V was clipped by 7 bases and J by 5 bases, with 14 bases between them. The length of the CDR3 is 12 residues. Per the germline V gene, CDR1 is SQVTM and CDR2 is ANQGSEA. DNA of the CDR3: TGCAGCGGAGCCGCAGGGACTTATGGCTACACCTTC. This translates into CSGAAGTYGYTF.

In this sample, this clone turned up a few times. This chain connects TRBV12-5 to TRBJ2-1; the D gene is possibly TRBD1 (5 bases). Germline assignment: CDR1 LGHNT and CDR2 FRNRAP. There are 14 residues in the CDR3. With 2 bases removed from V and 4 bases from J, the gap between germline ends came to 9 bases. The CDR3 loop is CASGLSTAYNEQFF. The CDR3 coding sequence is TGTGCTAGTGGTTTGTCGACAGCGTACAATGAGCAGTTCTTC.

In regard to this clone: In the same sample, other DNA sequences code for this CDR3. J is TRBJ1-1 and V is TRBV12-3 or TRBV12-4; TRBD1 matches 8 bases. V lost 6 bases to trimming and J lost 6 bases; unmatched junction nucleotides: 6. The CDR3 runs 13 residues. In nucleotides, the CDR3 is TGTGCCAGCAGCCCCAGGACAGGGTCTGAAGCTTTCTTT. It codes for CASSPRTGSEAFF.

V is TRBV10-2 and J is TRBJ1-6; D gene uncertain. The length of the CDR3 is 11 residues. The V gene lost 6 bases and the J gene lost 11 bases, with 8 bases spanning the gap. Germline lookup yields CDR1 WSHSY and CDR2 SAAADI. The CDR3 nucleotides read TGCGCCAGCAGCATGGGAGCACCCCTCCACTTT. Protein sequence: CASSMGAPLHF.

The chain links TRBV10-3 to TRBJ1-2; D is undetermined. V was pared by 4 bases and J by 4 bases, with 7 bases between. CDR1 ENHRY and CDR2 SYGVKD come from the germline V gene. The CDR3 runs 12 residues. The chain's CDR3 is CAISGSVYGYTF. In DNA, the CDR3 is TGTGCCATCAGTGGTTCGGTCTATGGCTACACCTTC.